Below, one TCR beta chain is given with its context. The entry originates in a study of blood T cell repertoires in COVID-19. Study overall: Samples of COVID-19 (acute and convalescent) were obtained from the United States, Italy and Spain.

V lost 4 bases and J 8 bases, leaving 18 bases between the germline ends. The CDR3 spans 15 residues. In germline, CDR1 is MNHEY, CDR2 SMNVEV (reference sequence). In the original processing: Estimation of nucleated cell counts relied on the amplification of reference gene primers. Libraries were prepared by immunoSEQ multiplex PCR; TCRdb keeps only in-frame clonotypes and omits some of them. D and trimming were read from the DNA, whereas the V and J calls and clone size are those reported in that table. The profile shows about 330,000 clones, about 82% of them singletons. The sample consisted of peripheral blood. V usage is TRBV27 and J usage is TRBJ2-1, with D possibly being TRBD2 (7 bases). This clonotype was sampled from a human donor in a cohort sampled during active COVID-19. The CDR3 DNA follows: TGTGCCAGCAGTTCCCTGGGGGCGGGGGATGATGAGCAGTTCTTC. Translation gives CASSSLGAGDDEQFF.